This is a list of T cell receptor beta chains from one sample in a study of control samples from healthy donors and cancer patients. Clones were read by immunoSEQ multiplex PCR, and TCRdb kept only the in-frame ones, dropping some. The sample lists fewer than 200,000 clones; 93% were seen once. Sequenced input: blood. Every receptor here comes from a woman aged 60 to 75 in good health. The CDR3 runs from the conserved cysteine through the conserved F or W. Each record gives: D gene, J gene, clone size, V gene, CDR3 DNA, CDR3 protein. D genes are given only for firm matches. Only some rows state a clone size, as once, few, many or a class for expanded clones.

-,TRBJ1-1,-,TRBV2,TGTGCCAGCAGTGTTTCCACGAACACTGAAGCTTTCTTT,CASSVSTNTEAFF
TRBD1,TRBJ1-2,few,TRBV5-6,TGTGCCAGCAGTACGGACAGGACCGACTATGGCTACACCTTC,CASSTDRTDYGYTF
-,TRBJ2-5,once,TRBV10-3,TGTGCCATCAGTGAGTCGCCCAGGGACGGGACCCAGTACTTC,CAISESPRDGTQYF
TRBD1,TRBJ1-1,-,TRBV5-1,TGCGCCAGCAGCTCAAATTCCGGGACAGGGGCTGAAGCTTTCTTT,CASSSNSGTGAEAFF
-,TRBJ1-2,-,TRBV30,TGTGCCTGGAGTGTACAGGGCGGCTACACCTTC,CAWSVQGGYTF
-,TRBJ1-1,-,TRBV5-6,TGTGCCAGCAGCTTGGTGGGGGGCTATCGGGTGGACACTGAAGCTTTCTTT,CASSLVGGYRVDTEAFF
TRBD1,TRBJ1-6,-,TRBV5-6,TGTGCCAGCAGCTTCCGACAGGGCCTATGGAATTCACCCCTCCACTTT,CASSFRQGLWNSPLHF
-,TRBJ1-5,-,TRBV27,TGTGCCAGCAGTTTATTAAGCGGCAATCAGCCCCAGCATTTT,CASSLLSGNQPQHF
-,TRBJ1-4,once,TRBV14,TGTGCCAGCAGCCAACTTCAGGGGAGGGGTAATGAAAAACTGTTTTTT,CASSQLQGRGNEKLFF
-,TRBJ2-3,-,TRBV7-2,TGTGCCAGCAGCTTAGAGCCTGGCACAGATACGCAGTATTTT,CASSLEPGTDTQYF
-,TRBJ2-2,-,TRBV4-3,TGCGCCAGCAGCCAAGATGGAGGGGACACCGGGGAGCTGTTTTTT,CASSQDGGDTGELFF
-,TRBJ1-2,-,TRBV2,TGTGCCAGCAGTGTGGGGAATGGCTACACCTTC,CASSVGNGYTF
TRBD1,TRBJ1-1,-,TRBV7-9,TGTGCCAGCAGCGCGCGACAGGGGGGGAACACTGAAGCTTTCTTT,CASSARQGGNTEAFF
TRBD2,TRBJ2-5,-,TRBV10-3,TGTGCCATCAGTGAGTCGGGCGGGGGCCAAGAGACCCAGTACTTC,CAISESGGGQETQYF
-,TRBJ1-1,-,TRBV10-3,TGTGCCATCAGTCAGGGAATGAACACTGAAGCTTTCTTT,CAISQGMNTEAFF
-,TRBJ2-6,-,TRBV11-2,TGTGCCAGCAGCGAATCATCGGGCTCTGGGGCCAACGTCCTGACTTTC,CASSESSGSGANVLTF
TRBD1,TRBJ1-1,-,TRBV2,TGTGCCAGCAGTGGGGATTCTGGGACAGGGAACACTGAAGCTTTCTTT,CASSGDSGTGNTEAFF
-,TRBJ1-2,-,TRBV6-2/TRBV6-3,TGTGCCAGCAGTTACTCTGCTGGTCGAGGCTACACCTTC,CASSYSAGRGYTF
-,TRBJ2-7,-,TRBV25-1,TGTGCCACCCGTCATCGGCTGGCCTACGAGCAGTACTTC,CATRHRLAYEQYF
TRBD1,TRBJ2-7,-,TRBV9,TGTGCCAGCAGCGTCACAGGGGCCCTCTACGACGAGCAGTACTTC,CASSVTGALYDEQYF
-,TRBJ1-1,-,TRBV11-3,TGTGCCAGCAGCTTAGGGGCCAAAAGCACTGAAGCTTTCTTT,CASSLGAKSTEAFF
-,TRBJ1-5,once,TRBV6-5,TGTGCCAGCAGTTACTCGGGGGATCGCAATCAGCCCCAGCATTTT,CASSYSGDRNQPQHF
-,TRBJ1-2,-,TRBV12-3/TRBV12-4,TGTGCCAGCAGTTTCAGCTATGGCTACACCTTC,CASSFSYGYTF
TRBD1,TRBJ2-7,-,TRBV9,TGTGCCAGCAGCGTAGCTACGGGACAGTTCTACGAGCAGTACTTC,CASSVATGQFYEQYF
-,TRBJ1-6,-,TRBV30,TGTGCCTGGAGTGTATTTACGGATTCACCCCTCCACTTT,CAWSVFTDSPLHF
-,TRBJ2-7,-,TRBV18,TGTGCCAGCCCCCGAGGGGCCTACGAGCAGTACTTC,CASPRGAYEQYF
-,TRBJ2-7,-,TRBV7-2,TGTGCCAGCAGACCAACAGGGATCTACGAGCAGTACTTC,CASRPTGIYEQYF
-,TRBJ2-5,-,TRBV20-1,TGCAGTGCTAGTCCCGGGACCCAGGGCGGGACCCAGTACTTC,CSASPGTQGGTQYF
-,TRBJ2-5,-,TRBV6-6,TGTGCCAGCAGGGGGGGCCAAGAGACCCAGTACTTC,CASRGGQETQYF
TRBD2,TRBJ2-2,-,TRBV18,TGTGCCAGCTCGCAGCGCAGCGGGGGAGATGTCGGGGAGCTGTTTTTT,CASSQRSGGDVGELFF
-,TRBJ2-7,few,TRBV19,TGTGCCAGTAGCGCCTCCGGTTACGAGCAGTACTTC,CASSASGYEQYF
TRBD1,TRBJ1-1,-,TRBV19,TGTGCCAGTACCAATCCCCCCCGGACAGGGAACACTGAAGCTTTCTTT,CASTNPPRTGNTEAFF
-,TRBJ2-6,-,TRBV3-1/TRBV3-2,TGTGCCAGCGCGCAGGCGGGGGCCAACGTCCTGACTTTC,CASAQAGANVLTF
-,TRBJ1-2,-,TRBV6-1,TGTGCCAGCAGTGAGACGGACTATGGCTACACCTTC,CASSETDYGYTF
-,TRBJ2-2,-,TRBV6-2/TRBV6-3,TGTGCCAGCAGTTACGAGGGGTTTGGGTCCTACACCGGGGAGCTGTTTTTT,CASSYEGFGSYTGELFF
TRBD2,TRBJ2-3,-,TRBV29-1,TGCAGCGTATTAGGGACTAGCGGTTCAGATACGCAGTATTTT,CSVLGTSGSDTQYF
-,TRBJ1-2,-,TRBV3-1/TRBV3-2,TGTGCCAGCAGCCAAGGGCCCGGGAAAAGCTACACCTTC,CASSQGPGKSYTF
TRBD2,TRBJ2-3,once,TRBV15,TGTGCCACCAGCAGAGAACCCCCGCGGGGGGGCACAGATACGCAGTATTTT,CATSREPPRGGTDTQYF
-,TRBJ1-4,-,TRBV27,TGTGCCAGCAGTTTATTTGGAGGGTCGATCGGGGAACTGTTTTTT,CASSLFGGSIGELFF
TRBD1,TRBJ2-1,-,TRBV4-2,TGTGCCAGCAGCCTCCGGCCCTCTCTTGACAGGGCATATGAGCAGTTCTTC,CASSLRPSLDRAYEQFF
TRBD1,TRBJ1-1,-,TRBV14,TGTGCCAGCAGCCAACCCGGGACAGGGGCCAGTGAAGCTTTCTTT,CASSQPGTGASEAFF
TRBD1,TRBJ2-3,-,TRBV2,TGTGCCAGCAGTGAAAAGGGACAGGGGGCCCATTCCACAGATACGCAGTATTTT,CASSEKGQGAHSTDTQYF
TRBD1,TRBJ2-7,-,TRBV18,TGTGCCAGCTCACGGACAGGGTCCTACGAGCAGTACTTC,CASSRTGSYEQYF
-,TRBJ2-2,-,TRBV5-1,TGCGCCAGCAGCCGGACGGGGGAAAACACCGGGGAGCTGTTTTTT,CASSRTGENTGELFF
TRBD1,TRBJ1-1,-,TRBV11-2,TGTGCCAGCAGCTCAATTTCCGGGACAGGGTCTCCTGAAGCTTTCTTT,CASSSISGTGSPEAFF
TRBD2,TRBJ2-1,-,TRBV7-8,TGTGCCAGCAGCTTATTCTCTAGCGGGGGGAGGGGATACAATGAGCAGTTCTTC,CASSLFSSGGRGYNEQFF
-,TRBJ2-3,-,TRBV19,TGTGCCAGTAGTATTGAGGTGAGGGGCCATACGGGGACGCAGTATTTT,CASSIEVRGHTGTQYF
TRBD2,TRBJ2-5,-,TRBV4-3,TGCGCCAGCAGCCAGTCTAGCGCGGGGGTCCTAGAGACCCAGTACTTC,CASSQSSAGVLETQYF
TRBD1,TRBJ1-6,-,TRBV27,TGTGCCAGCAGTACCAGCCGGACAGGGGGCGGACGTAGTTCACCCCTCCACTTT,CASSTSRTGGGRSSPLHF
-,TRBJ2-5,-,TRBV24-1,TGTGCCACCAGTGATTTGCAAAGCCCCTTCCAAGAGACCCAGTACTTC,CATSDLQSPFQETQYF
TRBD1,TRBJ1-5,-,TRBV12-3/TRBV12-4,TGTGCCAGCCGAGGGGGCGGTCAGCCCCAGCATTTT,CASRGGGQPQHF
-,TRBJ2-7,-,TRBV4-3,TGCGCCAGCAGCCAGGGACCCGTGCAGGGACTTTCCTTC,CASSQGPVQGLSF